This T cell receptor (beta chain) originates from a study of monozygotic twins with inflammatory bowel disease. TCRdb re-called the 5' RACE reads; one entry per CDR3 protein, DNA not given. The sample's table shows tens of thousands of distinct CDR3 sequences. This CDR3 contains 13 residues. The clonotype was recovered from a human donor with ulcerative colitis or Crohn's disease, or a healthy co-twin of an affected twin (not recorded which). The V gene is TRBV12-3 or TRBV12-4, the J gene TRBJ1-2; as DNA is missing, the TRBD1 call by TCRdb cannot be tested. The source material was blood. The CDR3 loop reads CASRPRQGGGYTF.